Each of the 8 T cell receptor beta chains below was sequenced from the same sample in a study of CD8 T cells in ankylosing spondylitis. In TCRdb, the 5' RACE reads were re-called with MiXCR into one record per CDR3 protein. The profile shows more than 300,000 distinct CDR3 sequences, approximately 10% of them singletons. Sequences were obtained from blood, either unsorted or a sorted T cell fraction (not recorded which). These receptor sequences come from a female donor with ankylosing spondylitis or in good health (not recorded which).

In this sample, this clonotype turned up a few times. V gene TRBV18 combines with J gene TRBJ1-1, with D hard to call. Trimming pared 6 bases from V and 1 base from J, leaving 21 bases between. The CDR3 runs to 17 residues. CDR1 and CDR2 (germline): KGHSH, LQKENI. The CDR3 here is CASSQEKYGGGNTEAFF. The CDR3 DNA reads TGTGCCAGCTCCCAGGAAAAGTACGGTGGTGGGAACACTGAAGCTTTCTTT.

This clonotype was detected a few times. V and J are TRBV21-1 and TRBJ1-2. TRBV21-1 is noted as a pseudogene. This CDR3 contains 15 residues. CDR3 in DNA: TGTGCCAGCAGCAAAGGTTGGCCGGTCAGTGGCGGCTACACCTTC. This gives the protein CASSKGWPVSGGYTF.

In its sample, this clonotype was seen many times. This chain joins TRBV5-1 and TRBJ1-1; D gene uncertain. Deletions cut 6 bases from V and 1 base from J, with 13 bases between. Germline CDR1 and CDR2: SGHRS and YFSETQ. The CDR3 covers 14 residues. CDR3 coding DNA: TGCGCCAGCACCCTTACACCCCCGAACACTGAAGCTTTCTTT. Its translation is CASTLTPPNTEAFF.

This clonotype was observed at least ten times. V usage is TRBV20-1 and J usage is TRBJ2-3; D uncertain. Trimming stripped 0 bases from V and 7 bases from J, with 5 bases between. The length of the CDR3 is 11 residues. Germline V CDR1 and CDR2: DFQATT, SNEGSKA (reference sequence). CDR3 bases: TGCAGTGCTAGAGATCCTAATACGCAGTATTTT. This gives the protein CSARDPNTQYF.

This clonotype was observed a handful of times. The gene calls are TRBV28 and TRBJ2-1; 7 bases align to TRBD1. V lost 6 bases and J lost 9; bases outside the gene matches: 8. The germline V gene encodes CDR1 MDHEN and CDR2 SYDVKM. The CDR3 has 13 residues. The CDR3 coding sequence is TGTGCCAGCAGCATACAGGGGACGGGTGAGCAGTTCTTC. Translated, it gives CASSIQGTGEQFF.

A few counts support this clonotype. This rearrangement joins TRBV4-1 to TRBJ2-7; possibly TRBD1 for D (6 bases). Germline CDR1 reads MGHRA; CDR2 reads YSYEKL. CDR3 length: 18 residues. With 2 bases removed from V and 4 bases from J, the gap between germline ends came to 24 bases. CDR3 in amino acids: CASSQKTGAGVHFYEQYF. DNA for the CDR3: TGCGCCAGCAGCCAAAAAACCGGTGCAGGGGTCCATTTTTACGAGCAGTACTTC.

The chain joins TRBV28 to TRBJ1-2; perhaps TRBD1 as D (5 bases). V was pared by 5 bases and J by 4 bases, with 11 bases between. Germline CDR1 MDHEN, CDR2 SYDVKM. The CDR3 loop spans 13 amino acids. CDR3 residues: CASSQAGFYGYTF. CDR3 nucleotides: TGTGCCAGCAGTCAGGCAGGGTTCTATGGCTACACCTTC.

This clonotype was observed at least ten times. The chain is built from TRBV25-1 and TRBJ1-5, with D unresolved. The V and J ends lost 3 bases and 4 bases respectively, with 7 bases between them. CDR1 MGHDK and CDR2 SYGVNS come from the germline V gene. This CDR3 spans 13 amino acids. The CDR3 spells CASSDFGNQPQHF. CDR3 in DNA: TGTGCCAGCAGTGACTTTGGGAATCAGCCCCAGCATTTT.